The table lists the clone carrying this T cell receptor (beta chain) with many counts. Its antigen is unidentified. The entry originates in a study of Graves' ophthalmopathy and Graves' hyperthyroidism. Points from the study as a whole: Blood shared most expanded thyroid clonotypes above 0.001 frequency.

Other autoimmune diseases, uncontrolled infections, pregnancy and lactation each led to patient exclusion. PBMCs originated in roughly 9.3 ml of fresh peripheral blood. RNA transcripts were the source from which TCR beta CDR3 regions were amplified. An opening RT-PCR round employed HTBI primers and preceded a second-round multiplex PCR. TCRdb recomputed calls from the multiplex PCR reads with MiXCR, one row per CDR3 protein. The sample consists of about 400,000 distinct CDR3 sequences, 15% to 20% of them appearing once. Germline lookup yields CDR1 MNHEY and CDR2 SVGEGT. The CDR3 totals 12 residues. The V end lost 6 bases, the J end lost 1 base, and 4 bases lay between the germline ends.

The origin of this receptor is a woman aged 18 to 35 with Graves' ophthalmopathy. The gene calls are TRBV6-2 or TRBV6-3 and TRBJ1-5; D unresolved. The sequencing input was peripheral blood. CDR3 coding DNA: TGTGCCAGCAGAAGGAGCAATCAGCCCCAGCATTTT. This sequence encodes CASRRSNQPQHF.